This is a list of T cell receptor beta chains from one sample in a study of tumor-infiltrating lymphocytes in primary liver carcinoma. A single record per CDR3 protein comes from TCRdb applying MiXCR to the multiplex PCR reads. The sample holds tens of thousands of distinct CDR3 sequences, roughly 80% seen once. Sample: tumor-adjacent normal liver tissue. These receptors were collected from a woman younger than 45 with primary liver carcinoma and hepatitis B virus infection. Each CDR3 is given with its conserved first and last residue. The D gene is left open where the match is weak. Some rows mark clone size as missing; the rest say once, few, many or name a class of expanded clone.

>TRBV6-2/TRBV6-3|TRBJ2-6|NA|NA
TGTGCCTGCAGTTGTCTCGGCTCTGGGGCCAACGTCCTGACTTTC
CACSCLGSGANVLTF
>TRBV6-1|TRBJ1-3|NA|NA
TGTGCCAGCAGTGAATCGTGGAGAACAGATACAGATCCCACTGGAAACACCATATATTTT
CASSESWRTDTDPTGNTIYF
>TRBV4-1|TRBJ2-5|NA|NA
TGCGCCAGCAGCCCGCCCCTAGAGGGCTTAGGAGAGACCCAGTACTTC
CASSPPLEGLGETQYF
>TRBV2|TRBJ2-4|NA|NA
TGTGCCAGAAGTGAGTGGGAGGCGAACATTCAGTACTTC
CARSEWEANIQYF
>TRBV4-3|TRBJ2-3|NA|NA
TGCGCCAGGAGTCAAGGGGGGTTCACAGATACGCAGTATTTT
CARSQGGFTDTQYF
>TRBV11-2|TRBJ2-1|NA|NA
TGTGCCAGCAGCCATCTAGGGGCCCTCAATGAGCAGTTCTTC
CASSHLGALNEQFF
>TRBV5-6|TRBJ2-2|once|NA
TGTGCCAGACGCTTGGCACCAAGAGTCACCGGGGAGCTGTTTTTT
CARRLAPRVTGELFF
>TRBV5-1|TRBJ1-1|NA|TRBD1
TGCGCCAGCAGGTCAGGGGGGGACAGGGCCTCTTTGAACACTGAAGCTTTCTTT
CASRSGGDRASLNTEAFF
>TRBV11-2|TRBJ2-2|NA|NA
TGTGCCAGCAGCTTAGATTGGAGCCTAGCGTTTAGCACCGGGGAGCTGTTTTTT
CASSLDWSLAFSTGELFF
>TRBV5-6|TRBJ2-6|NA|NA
TGTGCCAGCAGCCAGGACAGCAGCCTCTCTGTTGCCAACGTCCTGACTTTC
CASSQDSSLSVANVLTF
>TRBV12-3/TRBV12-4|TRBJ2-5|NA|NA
TGTGTCAGCAATTTACTTGGTCAAGAGACCCAGTACTTC
CVSNLLGQETQYF
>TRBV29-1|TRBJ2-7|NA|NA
TGCAGTGTTGCGGACATTGCTTCGTACGAGCAGTACTTC
CSVADIASYEQYF
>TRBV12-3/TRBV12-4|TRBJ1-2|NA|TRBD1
TGTGCCAGTAGTGTCTCCTCCTGGTCAGGGGGAGGCTATGGCTACACCTTC
CASSVSSWSGGGYGYTF
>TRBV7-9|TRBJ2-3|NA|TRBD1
TGTGCCAGCAGCTTAGAAAGGGGACAGCAAGAAGATACAAAGTATTTT
CASSLERGQQEDTKYF
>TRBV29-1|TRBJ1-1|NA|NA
TGCAGCGTTCTAAGCGGGAGAATCACTGAAGCTTTCTTT
CSVLSGRITEAFF
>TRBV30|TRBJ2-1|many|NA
TGTGCCTGGAACGAGGCAGAACACAATGAGCAGTTCTTC
CAWNEAEHNEQFF
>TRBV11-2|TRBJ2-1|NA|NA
TGTACCAGCAGCTTTCAGGGCCACTTCTCCTACAATGAGCAGTTCTTC
CTSSFQGHFSYNEQFF
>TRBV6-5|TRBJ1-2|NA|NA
TGTGCCAGCAGTGGAACGGTTAACTATGGCTACACCTTC
CASSGTVNYGYTF
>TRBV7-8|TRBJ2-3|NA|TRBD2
TGTGCCAGGAGCTTAGGAGCGGGAGGGCCTGGTGATACTCATTATTTT
CARSLGAGGPGDTHYF
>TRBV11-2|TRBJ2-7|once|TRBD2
TGTGCCAGCAGCCTAGTGGGGGGGATTGGCGTGCAGTACTTC
CASSLVGGIGVQYF
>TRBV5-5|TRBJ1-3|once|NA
TGTACCAGCAGCATATTGGGGATCGGCGAGGGAAACACCATATATTTT
CTSSILGIGEGNTIYF
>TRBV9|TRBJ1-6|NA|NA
TGTGCCAGCAGCTCCCCCCGGAGGGGGGAGGCCGTAAACTCACCCCTCCACTTT
CASSSPRRGEAVNSPLHF
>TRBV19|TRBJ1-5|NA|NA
TGTGCCAGCAGTGGTCCGGGATTAGGTCAGCCCCAGCATTTT
CASSGPGLGQPQHF
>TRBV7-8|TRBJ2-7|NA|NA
TGTGCCAGTAGCTTGCGGATATATGACGGGGAGCAGTACTTC
CASSLRIYDGEQYF
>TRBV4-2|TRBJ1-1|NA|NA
TGTGAGAGCAGCCAAGATATGGGCGGGAACACTGAAACTTTCTTT
CESSQDMGGNTETFF
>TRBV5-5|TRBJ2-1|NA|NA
TGTACCAGCACCTTGTGGAATGAGCAGTTCTTC
CTSTLWNEQFF
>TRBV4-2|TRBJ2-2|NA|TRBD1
TGTGCCAGCAGTCAAGGAACAGGGGACACCGGGGAGCTGTTGTTT
CASSQGTGDTGELLF
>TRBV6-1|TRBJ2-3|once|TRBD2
TGTGCCGGCAGTGAGACTAGCGGGAGCGCAGATACGCAGTATTTT
CAGSETSGSADTQYF
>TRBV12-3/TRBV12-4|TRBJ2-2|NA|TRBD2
TGTGCCAGTAGTCCACGGGCTAGCGGGAGTTACGGGGATCTGTCTTTT
CASSPRASGSYGDLSF
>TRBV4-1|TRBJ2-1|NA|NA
TGCGCAAGCCAAGATTATCACAATGAGCAGTTCTTC
CASQDYHNEQFF
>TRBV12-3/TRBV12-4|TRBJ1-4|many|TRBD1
TGTGCCAGCAGTTTAGGACAGGGGGAAAAACTGTTTTTT
CASSLGQGEKLFF
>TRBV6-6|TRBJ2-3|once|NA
TGTGCCAGCAGTTTTACTTCCGGGAATATCGTAGATACGCAGTATTTT
CASSFTSGNIVDTQYF
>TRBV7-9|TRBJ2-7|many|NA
TGTGCCAGCAGCTCCCCTCCGGGAAGTGGATCCAACGAGCAGTACTTC
CASSSPPGSGSNEQYF
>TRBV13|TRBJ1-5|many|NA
TGTGCCAGCAGCTTGTTAGGGGGTAGCAATCAGCCCCAGCATTTT
CASSLLGGSNQPQHF
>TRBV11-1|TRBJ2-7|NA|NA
TGTACCAGCAGCTTAGGACCAGCTTCCTATGAGCAGTACTTC
CTSSLGPASYEQYF
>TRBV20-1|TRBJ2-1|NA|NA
TGCAGTGCTAGAGGTGTCGGGAGCTCGGGTGTTTCCTACAATGAGCAGTTCTTC
CSARGVGSSGVSYNEQFF
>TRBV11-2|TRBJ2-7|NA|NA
TGTGTCAACAGCTTAGGAATACCGAACCTATACTTC
CVNSLGIPNLYF